The present T cell receptor (beta chain) was sequenced within a study of cytomegalovirus exposure and HLA in healthy donors. PCR amplification relied on 60 Vbeta primers (plus 13 Jbeta primers). Original handling: About 10 million shared chains were among around 80 million unique TCR beta chains counted in a later analysis. Libraries were prepared by immunoSEQ multiplex PCR; TCRdb keeps only in-frame clonotypes and omits some of them. The D gene and trimming were derived from the DNA, and the V and J assignments and clone size from that table. The sample lists 90,000 to 95,000 clones, around 81% occurring once. This clone was seen only a few times. V lost 2 bases to trimming and J lost 4 bases, with 12 bases between them. There are 14 residues in the CDR3. Germline V CDR1 and CDR2: SGHKS, YYEKEE (reference sequence).

The chain uses TRBV5-5 and TRBJ1-1; the D is unclear. Material: PBMCs. The sequence was obtained from a man aged 25-45 years in good health and CMV-seronegative. The CDR3 loop reads CASSFTALSTEAFF. The CDR3 DNA follows: TGTGCCAGCAGCTTCACAGCCCTATCCACTGAAGCTTTCTTT.